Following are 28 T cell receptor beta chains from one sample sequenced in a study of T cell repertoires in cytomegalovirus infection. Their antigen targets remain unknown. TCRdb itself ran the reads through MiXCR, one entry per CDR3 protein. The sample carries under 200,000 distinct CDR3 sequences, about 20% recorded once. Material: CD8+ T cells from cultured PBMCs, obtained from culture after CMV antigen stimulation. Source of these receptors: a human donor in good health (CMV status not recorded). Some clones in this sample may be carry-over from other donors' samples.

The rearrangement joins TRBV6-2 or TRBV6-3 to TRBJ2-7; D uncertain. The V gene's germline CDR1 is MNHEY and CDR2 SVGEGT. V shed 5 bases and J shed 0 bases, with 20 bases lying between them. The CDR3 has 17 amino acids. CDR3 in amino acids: CASSTGLDHPHSYEQYF. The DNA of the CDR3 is TGTGCCAGCAGTACCGGGCTAGATCATCCCCACTCCTACGAGCAGTACTTC.

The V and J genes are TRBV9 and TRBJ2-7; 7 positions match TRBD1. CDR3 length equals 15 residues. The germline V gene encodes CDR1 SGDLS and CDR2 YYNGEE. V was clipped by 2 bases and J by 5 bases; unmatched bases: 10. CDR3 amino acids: CASSVAGTESDEQYF. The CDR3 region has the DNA TGTGCCAGCAGCGTCGCCGGGACAGAGAGCGACGAGCAGTACTTC.

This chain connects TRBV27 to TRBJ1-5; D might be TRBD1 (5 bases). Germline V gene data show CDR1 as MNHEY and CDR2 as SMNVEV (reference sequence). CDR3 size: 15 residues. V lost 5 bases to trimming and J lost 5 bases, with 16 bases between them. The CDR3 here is CASSTYGRGDQPQHF. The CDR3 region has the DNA TGTGCCAGCAGTACCTATGGGAGGGGTGATCAGCCCCAGCATTTT.

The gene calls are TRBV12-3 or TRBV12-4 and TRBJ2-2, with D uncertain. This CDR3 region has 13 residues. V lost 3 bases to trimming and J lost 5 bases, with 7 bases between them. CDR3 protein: CASSLRRTGELFF. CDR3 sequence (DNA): TGTGCCAGCAGTTTGAGGCGGACCGGGGAGCTGTTTTTT.

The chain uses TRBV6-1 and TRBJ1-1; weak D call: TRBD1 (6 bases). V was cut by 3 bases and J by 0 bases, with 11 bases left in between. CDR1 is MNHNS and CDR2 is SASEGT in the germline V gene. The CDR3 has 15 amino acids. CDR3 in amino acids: CASSEVDRLNTEAFF. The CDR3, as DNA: TGTGCCAGCAGTGAGGTCGACAGGTTGAACACTGAAGCTTTCTTT.

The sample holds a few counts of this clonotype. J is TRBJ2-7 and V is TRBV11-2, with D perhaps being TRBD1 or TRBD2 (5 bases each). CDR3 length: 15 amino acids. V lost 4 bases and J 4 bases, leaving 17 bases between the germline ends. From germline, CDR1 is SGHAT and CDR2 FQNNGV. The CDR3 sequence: CASSSSGTLMYEQYF. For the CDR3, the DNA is TGTGCCAGCAGCTCCTCCGGGACGCTAATGTACGAGCAGTACTTC.

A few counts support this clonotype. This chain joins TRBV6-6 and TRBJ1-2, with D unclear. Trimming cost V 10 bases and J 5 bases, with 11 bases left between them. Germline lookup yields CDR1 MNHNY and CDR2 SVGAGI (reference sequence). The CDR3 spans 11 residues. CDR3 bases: TGTGCCACCACCATGGAGTATGGCTACACCTTC. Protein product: CATTMEYGYTF.

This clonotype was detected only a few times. CDR3 in amino acids: CASSLQYEQYF. CDR3 DNA: TGTGCCAGCAGCCTACAGTACGAGCAGTACTTC. V is TRBV7-2 and J is TRBJ2-7; D gene ambiguous. The V end lost 5 bases, the J end lost 4 bases, and 6 bases lay between the germline ends. This CDR3 spans 11 amino acids. The V gene's germline CDR1 is SGHTA and CDR2 FQGNSA.

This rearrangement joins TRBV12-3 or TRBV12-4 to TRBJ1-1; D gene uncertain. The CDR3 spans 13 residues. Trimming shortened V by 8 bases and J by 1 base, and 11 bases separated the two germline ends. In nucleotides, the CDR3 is TGTGCCAGCCACTTCTCCCCGAACACTGAAGCTTTCTTT. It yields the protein CASHFSPNTEAFF.

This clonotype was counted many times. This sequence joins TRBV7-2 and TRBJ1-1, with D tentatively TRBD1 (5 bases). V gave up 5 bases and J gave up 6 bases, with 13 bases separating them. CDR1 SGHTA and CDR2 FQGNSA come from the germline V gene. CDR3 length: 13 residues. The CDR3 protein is CASSPPPGPEAFF. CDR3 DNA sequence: TGTGCCAGCAGCCCGCCCCCAGGGCCTGAAGCTTTCTTT.

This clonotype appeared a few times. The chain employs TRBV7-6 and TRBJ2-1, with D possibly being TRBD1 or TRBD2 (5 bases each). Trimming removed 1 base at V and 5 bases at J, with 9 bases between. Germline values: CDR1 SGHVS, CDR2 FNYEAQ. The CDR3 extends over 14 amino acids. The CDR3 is CASSLGGSDNEQFF. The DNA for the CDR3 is TGTGCCAGCAGCTTAGGGGGGTCGGACAATGAGCAGTTCTTC.

The CDR3 bases are TGTGCCAGCAGTTTGGGACAGGGTGCTGGAAACACCATATATTTT. It specifies CASSLGQGAGNTIYF. The chain joins TRBV28 to TRBJ1-3, with 9 bases identical to TRBD1. This CDR3 comprises 15 residues. Germline trimming cut 3 bases from V and 2 bases from J; bases unmatched to any gene: 2. Germline V gene data show CDR1 as MDHEN and CDR2 as SYDVKM.

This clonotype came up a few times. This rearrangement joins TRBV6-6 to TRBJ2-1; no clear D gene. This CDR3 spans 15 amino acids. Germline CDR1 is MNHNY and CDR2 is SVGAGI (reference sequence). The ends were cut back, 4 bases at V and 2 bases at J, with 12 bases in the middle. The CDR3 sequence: CASSLPGSAYNEQFF. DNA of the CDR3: TGTGCCAGCAGTTTGCCAGGAAGCGCCTACAATGAGCAGTTCTTC.

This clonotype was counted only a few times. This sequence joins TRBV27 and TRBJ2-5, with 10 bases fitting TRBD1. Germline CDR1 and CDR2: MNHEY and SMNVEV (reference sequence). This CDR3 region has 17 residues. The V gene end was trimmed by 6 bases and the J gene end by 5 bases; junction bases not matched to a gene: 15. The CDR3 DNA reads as TGTGCCAGCAGCTCCCCGCCCCGGACAGGGGGGTTGGAGACCCAGTACTTC. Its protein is CASSSPPRTGGLETQYF.

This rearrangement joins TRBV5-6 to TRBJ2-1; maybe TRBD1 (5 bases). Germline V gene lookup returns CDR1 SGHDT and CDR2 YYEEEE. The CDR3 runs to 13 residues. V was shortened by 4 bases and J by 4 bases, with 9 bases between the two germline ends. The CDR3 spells CASSRGHYNEQFF. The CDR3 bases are TGTGCCAGCAGCCGAGGACATTACAATGAGCAGTTCTTC.

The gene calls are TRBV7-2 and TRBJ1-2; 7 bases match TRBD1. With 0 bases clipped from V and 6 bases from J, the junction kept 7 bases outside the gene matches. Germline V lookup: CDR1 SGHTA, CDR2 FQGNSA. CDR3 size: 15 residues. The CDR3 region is CASSLAWQGGDGYTF. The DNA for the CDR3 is TGTGCCAGCAGCTTAGCTTGGCAGGGGGGGGATGGCTACACCTTC.

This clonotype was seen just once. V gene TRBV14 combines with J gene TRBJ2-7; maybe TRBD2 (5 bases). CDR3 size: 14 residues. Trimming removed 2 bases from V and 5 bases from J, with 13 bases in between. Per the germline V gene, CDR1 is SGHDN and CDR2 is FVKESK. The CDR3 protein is CASSQKGGFDEQYF. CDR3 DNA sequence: TGTGCCAGCAGCCAAAAGGGCGGGTTTGACGAGCAGTACTTC.

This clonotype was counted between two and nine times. The CDR3 DNA reads as TGTGCCAGCAGCTCAGAGTCCCGGGAGACCCAGTACTTC. Its protein product is CASSSESRETQYF. The V and J genes are TRBV5-8 and TRBJ2-5, with D hard to call. Germline V gene sequence: CDR1 SGHTS, CDR2 YDEGEE. The length of the CDR3 is 13 residues. V lost 3 bases, J lost 5 bases, and 11 bases lay in between.

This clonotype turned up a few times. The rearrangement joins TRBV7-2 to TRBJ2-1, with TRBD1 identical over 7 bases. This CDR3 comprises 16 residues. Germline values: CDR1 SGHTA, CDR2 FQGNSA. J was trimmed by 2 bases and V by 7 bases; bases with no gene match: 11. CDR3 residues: CASTEPRTGAYNEQFF. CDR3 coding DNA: TGTGCCAGCACCGAACCCCGTACAGGGGCCTACAATGAGCAGTTCTTC.

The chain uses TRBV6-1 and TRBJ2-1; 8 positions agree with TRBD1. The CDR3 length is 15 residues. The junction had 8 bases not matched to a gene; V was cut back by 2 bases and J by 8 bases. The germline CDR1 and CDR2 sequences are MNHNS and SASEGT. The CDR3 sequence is CASSEHRTGNDEQFF. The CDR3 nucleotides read TGTGCCAGCAGTGAACACCGGACAGGGAACGATGAGCAGTTCTTC.

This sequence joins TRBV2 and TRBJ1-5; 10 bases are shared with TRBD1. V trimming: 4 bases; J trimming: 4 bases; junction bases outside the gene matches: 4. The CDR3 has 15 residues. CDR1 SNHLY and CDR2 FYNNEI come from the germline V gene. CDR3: CASSGTGGINQPQHF. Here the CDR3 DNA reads TGTGCCAGCAGTGGGACAGGGGGGATAAATCAGCCCCAGCATTTT.

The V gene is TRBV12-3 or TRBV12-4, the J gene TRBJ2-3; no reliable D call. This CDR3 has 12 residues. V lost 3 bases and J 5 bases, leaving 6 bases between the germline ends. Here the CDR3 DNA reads TGTGCCAGCAGTTTCGCCGTAGATACGCAGTATTTT. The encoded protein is CASSFAVDTQYF.

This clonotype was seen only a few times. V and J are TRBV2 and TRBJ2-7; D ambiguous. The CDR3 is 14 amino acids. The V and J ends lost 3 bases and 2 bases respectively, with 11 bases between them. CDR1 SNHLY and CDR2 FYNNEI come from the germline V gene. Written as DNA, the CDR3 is TGTGCCAGCAGTGACGCGACCTATCCCTACGAGCAGTACTTC. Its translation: CASSDATYPYEQYF.

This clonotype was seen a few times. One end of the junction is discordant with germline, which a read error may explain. The CDR3 DNA reads as TGTGCCAGCAGCATACAGGGGGCACGAGCTTTCTTT. Amino acids: CASSIQGARAFF. J is TRBJ1-1 and V is TRBV4-1, with TRBD1 matching over 9 bases. The CDR3 is made up of 12 amino acids. In germline, CDR1 is MGHRA, CDR2 YSYEKL.

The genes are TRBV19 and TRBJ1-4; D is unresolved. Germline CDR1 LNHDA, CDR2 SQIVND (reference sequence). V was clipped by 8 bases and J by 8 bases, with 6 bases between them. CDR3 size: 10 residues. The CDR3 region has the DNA TGTGCCAGTGCCAGAGAAAAACTGTTTTTT. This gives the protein CASAREKLFF.

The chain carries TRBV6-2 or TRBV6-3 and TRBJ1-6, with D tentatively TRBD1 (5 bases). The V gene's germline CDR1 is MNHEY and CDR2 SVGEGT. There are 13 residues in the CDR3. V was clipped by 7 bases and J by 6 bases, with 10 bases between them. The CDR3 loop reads CASKDTFNSPLHF. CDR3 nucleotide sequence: TGTGCCAGCAAGGACACTTTTAATTCACCCCTCCACTTT.

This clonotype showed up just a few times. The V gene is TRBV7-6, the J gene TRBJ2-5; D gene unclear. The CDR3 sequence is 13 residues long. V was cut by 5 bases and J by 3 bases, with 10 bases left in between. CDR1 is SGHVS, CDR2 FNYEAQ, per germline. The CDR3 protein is CASSPGLKETQYF. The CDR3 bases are TGTGCCAGCAGCCCGGGTCTGAAAGAGACCCAGTACTTC.

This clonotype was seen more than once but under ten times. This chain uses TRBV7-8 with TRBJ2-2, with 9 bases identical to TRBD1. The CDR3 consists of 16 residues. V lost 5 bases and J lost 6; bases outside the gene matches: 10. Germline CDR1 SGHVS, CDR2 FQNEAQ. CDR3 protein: CASSLTTGQGSGELFF. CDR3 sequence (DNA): TGTGCCAGCAGCCTGACTACGGGACAGGGCTCCGGGGAGCTGTTTTTT.